This T cell receptor (beta chain) was recovered during a study of T cell clusters in autoimmune cytopenias. General study results and limits: No cluster-lack signature appeared between secondary cytopenia and chronic lymphocytic leukemia patients, apparently due to lymphoma masking.

This clonotype shows up as medium-sized by frequency. The antigen remains undetermined. TRB amplification used around 260 ng of peripheral blood genomic DNA. The CDR3 covers 14 residues. Looked up from germline, CDR1 is MNHNS and CDR2 is SASEGT. Multiplex touch-down PCR amplified TRB using TRB-A and TRB-B pools in one tube. TCRdb re-called the multiplex PCR reads; every CDR3 protein appears as one record, without DNA. Its clone listing holds 3,500 or so distinct CDR3 sequences. These same records also appear under a second study, on T cell repertoires in aging, cancer and after chemotherapy. As that study records: In healthy donors, age-related TCR diversity loss mainly reflected lost richness.

The chain is built from TRBV6-1 and TRBJ2-1; TCRdb designates TRBD2, a call that cannot be tested without DNA. The sample comprised peripheral blood. The TCR comes from a human donor in good health. CDR3 loop: CASTSGPDLNEQFF.